This T cell receptor beta chain is drawn from a study of Graves' ophthalmopathy and Graves' hyperthyroidism. Study context: The term stable hyperthyroidism indicated an absence of ophthalmopathy within 18 months of follow-up. Study outcomes and limitations: For separating ophthalmopathy from stable hyperthyroidism, a 13-signature model gave 87.88% sensitivity and roughly 78% specificity. Blood also contained most of the expanded thyroid clonotypes above 0.001 frequency.

This clonotype has at least ten counts. Its antigen is unknown. Amplified TCR beta CDR3 regions were obtained using RNA transcripts as template. After a first-round RT-PCR with HTBI primers, a second-round multiplex PCR was run. A single record per CDR3 protein comes from TCRdb applying MiXCR to the multiplex PCR reads. Of around 1.1 million distinct CDR3 sequences in the sample, about 38% were seen once. Aged 18 to 65, the patients with hyperthyroidism had under 2 months' duration and were newly diagnosed. This TCR was recovered from an adult man with Graves' hyperthyroidism. Input material: peripheral blood or thyroid tissue (not recorded which).

CDR3 in DNA: TGTGCCAGCAGCTTAACAGGCGGGATGGGGACCCAGTACTTC. Its protein is CASSLTGGMGTQYF. The chain employs TRBV7-3 and TRBJ2-5; weak D call: TRBD2 (6 bases). In germline, CDR1 is SGHTA, CDR2 FQGTGA. CDR3 length: 14 residues. V was pared by 0 bases and J by 7 bases, with 12 bases between. The variable domain in full, with the rest retrieved from reference TRBV7-3 and TRBJ2-5, is GAGVSQTPSNKVTEKGKYVELRCDPISGHTALYWYRQSLGQGPEFLIYFQGTGAADDSGLPNDRFFAVRPEGSVSTLKIQRTERGDSAVYLCASSLTGGMGTQYFGPGTRLLVL.